The 27 T cell receptor beta chains listed next were all sequenced from one sample in a study of T cell repertoires in cytomegalovirus infection. In TCRdb, the reads were re-called with MiXCR into one record per CDR3 protein. The sample contains 600,000 to 700,000 distinct CDR3 sequences, roughly 30% of which appear only once. Their specific antigens are unknown. The sample here was cultured PBMCs, taken from culture after CMV antigen stimulation. The receptors were gathered from a human donor in good health (CMV status not recorded). Some clones in this sample may be carry-over from other donors' samples.

The sample holds a few counts of this clonotype. The chain couples TRBV7-2 to TRBJ2-7; TRBD1 matches 8 bases. Losses at the gene ends were 5 bases for V and 5 bases for J; bases not matched to a gene: 8. Looked up from germline, CDR1 is SGHTA and CDR2 is FQGNSA. The length of the CDR3 is 14 residues. The CDR3 here is CASSPPGGFDEQYF. The CDR3 DNA follows: TGTGCCAGCAGCCCACCAGGGGGCTTCGACGAGCAGTACTTC.

V usage is TRBV5-4 and J usage is TRBJ2-3, with 7 bases lining up with TRBD1. This CDR3 has 14 residues. Trimming took 5 bases from V and 4 from J; bases not matched to a gene: 7. CDR1 SGHNT and CDR2 YYREEE come from the germline V gene (reference sequence). The CDR3 sequence is CASSSDRVSDTQYF. The CDR3 nucleotides read TGTGCCAGCAGTTCCGACAGGGTATCAGATACGCAGTATTTT.

Written as DNA, the CDR3 is TGTGCCAGCCACCCAGGGCAGATCGACAATGAGCAGTTCTTC. This gives the protein CASHPGQIDNEQFF. V gene TRBV19 combines with J gene TRBJ2-1, with D maybe TRBD1 (5 bases). The V end lost 9 bases, the J end lost 5 bases, and 17 bases lay between the germline ends. The V gene's germline CDR1 is LNHDA and CDR2 SQIVND (reference sequence). The CDR3 spans 14 residues.

A few counts support this clonotype. This rearrangement joins TRBV27 to TRBJ1-2, with 7 bases that match TRBD1. V lost 5 bases to trimming and J lost 0 bases; unmatched junction nucleotides: 9. Germline CDR1 is MNHEY and CDR2 is SMNVEV (reference sequence). CDR3 length equals 16 residues. The CDR3: CASSTRGPLANYGYTF. In nucleotides, the CDR3 is TGTGCCAGCAGTACGAGGGGGCCCCTAGCTAACTATGGCTACACCTTC.

This chain links TRBV10-3 with TRBJ1-1; 7 positions match TRBD1. The CDR3 consists of 14 residues. The junction had 7 bases not matched to a gene; V was cut back by 5 bases and J by 4 bases. From germline, CDR1 is ENHRY and CDR2 SYGVKD. CDR3 sequence: CAISKQGVGTEAFF. The CDR3 DNA reads TGTGCCATCAGTAAGCAGGGGGTTGGCACTGAAGCTTTCTTT.

The chain joins TRBV30 to TRBJ1-5; D is unresolved. CDR1 is GTSNPN and CDR2 is SVGIG in the germline V gene (reference sequence). Trimming took 5 bases from V and 5 from J, leaving 13 bases between them. The length of the CDR3 is 13 residues. CDR3 DNA sequence: TGTGCCTGGTCTTCGGAGAGTGATCAGCCCCAGCATTTT. It is translated as CAWSSESDQPQHF.

This clonotype has a handful of counts. The chain couples TRBV11-3 to TRBJ2-5, with a tentative D call TRBD2 (6 bases). The germline CDR1 and CDR2 sequences are SGHNT and YENEEA. The CDR3 runs to 16 residues. V was trimmed by 1 base and J by 2 bases, leaving 14 bases between them. The CDR3 loop reads CASSLGLRRAQETQYF. The CDR3 DNA follows: TGTGCCAGCAGCTTAGGTCTTAGGAGGGCTCAAGAGACCCAGTACTTC.

The chain recombines TRBV7-2 with TRBJ1-5; maybe TRBD1 (6 bases). The V gene's germline CDR1 is SGHTA and CDR2 FQGNSA. Trimming shortened V by 5 bases and J by 5 bases, and 19 bases separated the two germline ends. CDR3 length: 16 residues. This chain's CDR3 is CASSQRGWGADQPQHF. The CDR3, as DNA: TGTGCCAGCAGCCAACGGGGGTGGGGGGCGGATCAGCCCCAGCATTTT. Together with reference TRBV7-2 and TRBJ1-5, the CDR3 gives the full variable domain: GAGVSQSPSNKVTEKGKDVELRCDPISGHTALYWYRQSLGQGLEFLIYFQGNSAPDKSGLPSDRFSAERTGGSVSTLTIQRTQQEDSAVYLCASSQRGWGADQPQHFGDGTRLSIL.

The sample holds a few counts of this clonotype. The V call is TRBV6-1, the J call TRBJ1-2; D is undetermined. CDR1 and CDR2 from the germline V gene are MNHNS and SASEGT. The CDR3 runs to 16 residues. V shed 0 bases and J shed 2 bases, with 13 bases lying between them. The CDR3 here is CASSEAYGFDNYGYTF. The CDR3 DNA follows: TGTGCCAGCAGTGAAGCTTACGGGTTCGACAACTATGGCTACACCTTC.

As to this clonotype: The DNA is left out, because the CDR3 cannot be placed on it with certainty; the CDR3 is given as TCRdb lists it. The chain couples TRBV6-1 to TRBJ2-1; the D call TRBD1 from the table was never checked on the DNA. Germline lookup yields CDR1 MNHNS and CDR2 SASEGT. The CDR3 region is 17 residues in length, termini included. The chain's CDR3 is CASSRAGPGSSYNEQFF.

This clonotype was seen more than once but under ten times. The rearrangement joins TRBV12-3 or TRBV12-4 to TRBJ1-6; D unclear. Trimming pared 1 base from V and 10 bases from J, leaving 14 bases between. The CDR3 runs to 15 residues. CDR3 sequence reads: CASSLGTTPWSPLHF. The CDR3 nucleotides read TGTGCCAGCAGTTTAGGGACCACGCCGTGGTCACCCCTCCACTTT.

On this clonotype: This may come from a read error, since a much larger clone is one base off. V usage is TRBV7-2 and J usage is TRBJ2-7, with 14 bases matching TRBD2. Germline CDR1 is SGHTA and CDR2 is FQGNSA. The CDR3 consists of 14 residues. The CDR3 region is CANSLRGTSGRQYF. DNA of the CDR3: TGTGCCAACAGCTTACGGGGGACTAGCGGGAGACAGTACTTC.

The V gene is TRBV7-9, the J gene TRBJ2-5; the D is unclear. The V and J ends lost 3 bases and 5 bases respectively, with 13 bases between them. The CDR3 has 14 residues. The germline V gene encodes CDR1 SEHNR and CDR2 FQNEAQ (reference sequence). In DNA, the CDR3 is TGTGCCAGCAGCTTGGCACGCGCCCACGAGACCCAGTACTTC. Protein sequence: CASSLARAHETQYF.

The chain joins TRBV24-1 to TRBJ2-1; 10 nucleotides line up with TRBD2. J was trimmed by 4 bases and V by 2 bases; bases with no gene match: 4. The CDR3 contains 16 residues. Germline V CDR1 and CDR2: KGHDR, SFDVKD. The DNA for the CDR3 is TGTGCCACCAGTGATTCTAGCGGGGGCCAATACAATGAGCAGTTCTTC. It yields the protein CATSDSSGGQYNEQFF.

This clonotype was observed a few times. The chain carries TRBV7-9 and TRBJ2-7, with D maybe TRBD1 (5 bases). V lost 5 bases and J lost 2, with 13 bases in between. This CDR3 region has 14 residues. The germline gives CDR1 SEHNR, CDR2 FQNEAQ (reference sequence). The CDR3 DNA reads as TGTGCCAGCAGCCGAGACAGCACCCCCTACGAGCAGTACTTC. Translated: CASSRDSTPYEQYF.

This chain connects TRBV7-3 to TRBJ2-1; D may be TRBD2 (6 bases). CDR3 size: 17 residues. V was trimmed by 5 bases and J by 0 bases, leaving 17 bases between them. CDR1 SGHTA and CDR2 FQGTGA come from the germline V gene. CDR3 bases: TGTGCCAGCAGCACCTACGGGGGAATTAGCTCCTACAATGAGCAGTTCTTC. Amino acid sequence: CASSTYGGISSYNEQFF.

V is TRBV20-1 and J is TRBJ2-1, with 9 bases aligning to TRBD2. CDR1 and CDR2 from the germline V gene are DFQATT and SNEGSKA (reference sequence). V dropped 0 bases and J dropped 2; count of bases not matched to a gene: 5. CDR3 size: 16 residues. CDR3 nucleotide sequence: TGCAGTGCTAGAGATTGGTCTAGCGGGGCCTACAATGAGCAGTTCTTC. It specifies CSARDWSSGAYNEQFF.

A few counts support this clonotype. V gene TRBV7-9 combines with J gene TRBJ2-4; 7 bases map to TRBD2. This CDR3 contains 12 residues. Germline values: CDR1 SEHNR, CDR2 FQNEAQ (reference sequence). The ends lost 10 bases at V and 5 bases at J; junction bases unmatched: 5. This CDR3 reads CAIGLEENIQYF. CDR3 coding DNA: TGTGCCATAGGACTAGAGGAAAACATTCAGTACTTC.

The rearrangement links TRBV6-2 or TRBV6-3 to TRBJ2-1, with D possibly being TRBD2 (7 bases). The CDR3 extends over 15 amino acids. The V end was cut by 2 bases, the J end by 4 bases, with 12 bases between. Germline CDR1 and CDR2: MNHEY and SVGEGT. The CDR3 DNA follows: TGTGCCAGCAGTTACGGAGGGGGGGCGTACAATGAGCAGTTCTTC. Translated, it gives CASSYGGGAYNEQFF.

This clonotype has only a few counts. The chain employs TRBV10-3 and TRBJ2-6; D gene unclear. V was trimmed by 7 bases and J by 0 bases, leaving 4 bases between them. Germline lookup yields CDR1 ENHRY and CDR2 SYGVKD. The length of the CDR3 is 13 residues. CDR3 in amino acids: CAIKGSGANVLTF. The CDR3 DNA is TGTGCCATCAAAGGCTCTGGGGCCAACGTCCTGACTTTC.

The chain recombines TRBV19 with TRBJ2-5, with unresolved D. Germline V gene lookup returns CDR1 LNHDA and CDR2 SQIVND (reference sequence). V shed 5 bases and J shed 2 bases, with 9 bases lying between them. The CDR3 length is 13 residues. CDR3 DNA: TGTGCCAGTAGTGAGGTACGACAAGAGACCCAGTACTTC. Its translation is CASSEVRQETQYF. Combining the CDR3 with reference TRBV19 and TRBJ2-5 gives the whole variable domain DGGITQSPKYLFRKEGQNVTLSCEQNLNHDAMYWYRQDPGQGLRLIYYSQIVNDFQKGDIAEGYSVSREKKESFPLTVTSAQKNPTAFYLCASSEVRQETQYFGPGTRLLVL.

This clonotype was seen more than once but under ten times. This chain uses TRBV5-4 with TRBJ2-3; 10 bases agree with TRBD2. Germline CDR1 SGHNT, CDR2 YYREEE (reference sequence). The ends lost 2 bases at V and 3 bases at J; junction bases unmatched: 3. The length of the CDR3 is 15 residues. The CDR3 DNA follows: TGTGCCAGCAGCTTAGGGACTAGCGTTACAGATACGCAGTATTTT. Protein: CASSLGTSVTDTQYF.

This clonotype was seen ten or more times. The chain carries TRBV2 and TRBJ1-1; a weak D match, TRBD1 (5 bases). Germline V gene data show CDR1 as SNHLY and CDR2 as FYNNEI. This CDR3 has 13 residues. V was shortened by 10 bases and J by 2 bases, with 14 bases between the two germline ends. The CDR3 nucleotides are TGTGCCACCGCTCTAGGGGACAACACTGAAGCTTTCTTT. Amino acid sequence: CATALGDNTEAFF.

This CDR3 is CASSTGQGRGNTIYF. The CDR3 DNA sequence: TGTGCCAGCAGTACCGGACAGGGCCGCGGAAACACCATATATTTT. The rearrangement joins TRBV6-5 to TRBJ1-3, with 8 bases aligning to TRBD1. Germline lookup yields CDR1 MNHEY and CDR2 SVGAGI. The CDR3 sequence is 15 residues long. The J segment lost 4 bases and the V segment lost 5 bases, leaving 7 bases of the junction unmatched.

This clonotype has a handful of counts. The chain uses TRBV7-6 and TRBJ2-3; tentatively, D is TRBD1 (5 bases). This CDR3 comprises 14 residues. V was clipped by 3 bases and J by 3 bases, with 10 bases between them. The V gene's germline CDR1 is SGHVS and CDR2 FNYEAQ. This chain's CDR3 is CASSFTGRTDTQYF. The CDR3 DNA reads TGTGCCAGCAGCTTTACAGGCCGGACAGATACGCAGTATTTT.

CDR3 sequence (DNA): TGTGCCAGCAGTTACTCGTTACCGGGCACGAACACCGGGGAGCTGTTTTTT. Amino acid sequence: CASSYSLPGTNTGELFF. The chain is built from TRBV6-5 and TRBJ2-2; no clear D gene. The germline CDR1 and CDR2 sequences are MNHEY and SVGAGI. The germline V and J ends were trimmed by 0 bases and 0 bases, with 11 bases remaining between them. CDR3 length: 17 amino acids.

This clonotype showed up many times. This sequence joins TRBV7-2 and TRBJ2-2; TRBD1 is a possible D gene (5 bases). The germline CDR1 and CDR2 sequences are SGHTA and FQGNSA. This CDR3 has 13 amino acids. Trimming shortened V by 7 bases and J by 11 bases, and 17 bases separated the two germline ends. CDR3 sequence: CASTSAPQGELFF. The CDR3 DNA reads as TGTGCCAGCACCTCGGCCCCTCAGGGAGAGCTGTTTTTT. The whole variable domain, filled in from reference TRBV7-2 and TRBJ2-2, reads GAGVSQSPSNKVTEKGKDVELRCDPISGHTALYWYRQSLGQGLEFLIYFQGNSAPDKSGLPSDRFSAERTGGSVSTLTIQRTQQEDSAVYLCASTSAPQGELFFGEGSRLTVL.